This record looks at one T cell receptor (beta chain) sequence and its context. Its target is not known. Trimming removed 1 base at V and 3 bases at J, with 9 bases between. This CDR3 contains 14 residues. Germline CDR1 is SGHVS and CDR2 is FQNEAQ. The data belong to a study of cytomegalovirus exposure and HLA in healthy donors. The validation cohort, a group of under 150 subjects, included the donors and was separate from the roughly 700-subject first cohort. Study observations and caveats: The investigators catalogued 150 to 200 TCR beta chains as cytomegalovirus-associated.

Repertoires were generated with immunoSEQ multiplex PCR, while TCRdb's copy carries only in-frame clones and drops some. The sample shows about 130,000 clones, roughly four fifths of them seen only once. The chain recombines TRBV7-8 with TRBJ1-2, with TRBD1 as a possible D gene (5 bases). This TCR was recovered from a man younger than 40 in good health and CMV-seropositive. Sequenced: PBMCs. The CDR3 nucleotides are TGTGCCAGCAGCTTAGGGCAGGGTGACTATGGCTACACCTTC. It translates to CASSLGQGDYGYTF.